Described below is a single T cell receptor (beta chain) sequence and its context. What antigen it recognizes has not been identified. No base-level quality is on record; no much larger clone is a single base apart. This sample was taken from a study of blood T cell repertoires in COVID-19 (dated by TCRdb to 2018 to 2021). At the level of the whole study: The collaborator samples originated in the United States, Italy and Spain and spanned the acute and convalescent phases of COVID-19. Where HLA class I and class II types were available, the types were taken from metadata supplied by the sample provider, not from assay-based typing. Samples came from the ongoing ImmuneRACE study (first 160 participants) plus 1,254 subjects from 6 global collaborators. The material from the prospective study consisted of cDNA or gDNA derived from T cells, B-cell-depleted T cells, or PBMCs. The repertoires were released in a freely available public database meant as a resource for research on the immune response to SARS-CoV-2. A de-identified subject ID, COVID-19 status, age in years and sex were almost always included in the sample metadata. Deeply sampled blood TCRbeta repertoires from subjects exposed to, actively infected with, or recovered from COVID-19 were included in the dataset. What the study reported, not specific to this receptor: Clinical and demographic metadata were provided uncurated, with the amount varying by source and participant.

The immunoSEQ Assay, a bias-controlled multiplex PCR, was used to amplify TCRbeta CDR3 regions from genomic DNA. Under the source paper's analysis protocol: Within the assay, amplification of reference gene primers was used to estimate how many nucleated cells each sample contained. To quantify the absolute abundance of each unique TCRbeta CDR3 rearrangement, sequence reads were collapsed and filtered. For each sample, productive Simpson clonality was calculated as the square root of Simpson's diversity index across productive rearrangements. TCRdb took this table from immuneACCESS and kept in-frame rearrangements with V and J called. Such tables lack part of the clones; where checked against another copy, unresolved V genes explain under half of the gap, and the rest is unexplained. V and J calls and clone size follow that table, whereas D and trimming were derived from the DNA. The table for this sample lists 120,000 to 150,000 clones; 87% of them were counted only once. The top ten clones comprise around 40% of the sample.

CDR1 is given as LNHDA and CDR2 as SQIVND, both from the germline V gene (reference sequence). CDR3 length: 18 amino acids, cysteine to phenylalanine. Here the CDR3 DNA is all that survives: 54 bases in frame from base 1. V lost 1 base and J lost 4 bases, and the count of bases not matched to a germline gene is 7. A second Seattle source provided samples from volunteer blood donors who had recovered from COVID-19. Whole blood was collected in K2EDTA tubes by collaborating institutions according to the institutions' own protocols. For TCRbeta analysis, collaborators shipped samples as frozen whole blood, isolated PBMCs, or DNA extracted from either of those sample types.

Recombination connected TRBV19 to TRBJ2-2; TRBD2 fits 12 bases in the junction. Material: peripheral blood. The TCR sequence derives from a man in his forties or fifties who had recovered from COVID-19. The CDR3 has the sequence CASSIGTSGGLFTGELFF. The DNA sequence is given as TGTGCCAGTAGTATAGGCACTAGCGGGGGGCTTTTCACCGGGGAGCTGTTTTTT.